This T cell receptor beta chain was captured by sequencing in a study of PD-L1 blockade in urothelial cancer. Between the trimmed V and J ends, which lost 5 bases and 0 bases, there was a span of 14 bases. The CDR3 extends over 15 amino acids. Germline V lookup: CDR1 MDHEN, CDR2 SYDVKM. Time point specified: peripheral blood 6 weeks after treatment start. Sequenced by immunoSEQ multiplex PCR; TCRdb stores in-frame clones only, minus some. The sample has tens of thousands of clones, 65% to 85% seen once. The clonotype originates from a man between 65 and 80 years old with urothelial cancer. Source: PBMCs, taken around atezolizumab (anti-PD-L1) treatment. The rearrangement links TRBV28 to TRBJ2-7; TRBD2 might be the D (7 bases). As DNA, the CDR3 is TGTGCCAGCAGTCGGGGCGGGGGCAGCTCCTACGAGCAGTACTTC. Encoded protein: CASSRGGGSSYEQYF.